These T cell receptor beta chains were read from a single sample in a study of cytomegalovirus exposure and HLA in healthy donors. Sequenced by immunoSEQ multiplex PCR; TCRdb stores in-frame clones only, minus some. The data show about 88,000 clones, 75% to 90% seen once. The sequenced material came from PBMCs. These receptors were taken from a man younger than 35 in good health and CMV-seronegative. Each CDR3 is given with its conserved first and last residue. D genes are given only for firm matches. Some rows have no size entry. The others give once, few or many, or a class for an expanded clone.

J gene | D gene | V gene | clone size | CDR3 protein | CDR3 DNA
TRBJ2-1 | TRBD2 | TRBV4-3 | - | CASSQLIAGINEQFF | TGCGCCAGCAGCCAACTAATAGCGGGAATTAATGAGCAGTTCTTC
TRBJ1-5 | TRBD1 | TRBV6-1 | - | CASSVRRQGVQPQHF | TGTGCCAGCAGTGTTCGCCGGCAGGGGGTTCAGCCCCAGCATTTT
TRBJ2-1 | - | TRBV11-3 | - | CASSSGMAGSYNEQFF | TGTGCCAGCAGCTCGGGAATGGCGGGCAGTTACAATGAGCAGTTCTTC
TRBJ1-2 | TRBD1 | TRBV28 | - | CASRPPGQGRHGYTF | TGTGCCAGCAGGCCTCCGGGACAGGGACGCCATGGCTACACCTTC
TRBJ2-7 | - | TRBV19 | - | CASSISGRTSYEQYF | TGTGCCAGTAGTATTTCAGGGAGGACCTCCTACGAGCAGTACTTC
TRBJ2-7 | - | TRBV28 | - | CASSPPLYEQYF | TGTGCCAGCAGCCCCCCCCTTTACGAGCAGTACTTC
TRBJ2-1 | TRBD1 | TRBV5-1 | - | CASSLTGGTYNEQFF | TGCGCCAGCAGCTTAACAGGGGGAACCTACAATGAGCAGTTCTTC
TRBJ1-4 | - | TRBV7-6 | - | CASSSRAGSNEKLFF | TGTGCCAGCAGCTCTCGCGCGGGATCTAATGAAAAACTGTTTTTT
TRBJ1-1 | TRBD1 | TRBV7-9 | - | CASSWGQGNTEAFF | TGTGCCAGCAGCTGGGGACAGGGAAACACTGAAGCTTTCTTT
TRBJ1-1 | TRBD1 | TRBV5-6 | - | CASLLDRGHMNTEAFF | TGTGCCAGCCTTTTAGACAGGGGGCACATGAACACTGAAGCTTTCTTT
TRBJ2-7 | TRBD1 | TRBV27 | - | CASSLAKTHGQGYEQYF | TGTGCCAGCAGTCTCGCTAAAACCCACGGACAGGGGTACGAGCAGTACTTC
TRBJ2-2 | - | TRBV21-1 | - | CASSIRTGYYTGELFF | TGTGCCAGCAGCATACGAACAGGGTACTACACCGGGGAGCTGTTTTTT
TRBJ1-1 | - | TRBV28 | - | CASSLTGLDTEAFF | TGTGCCAGCAGTTTAACAGGGTTAGACACTGAAGCTTTCTTT
TRBJ2-1 | TRBD2 | TRBV5-1 | - | CASSLGPAGSSYNEQFF | TGCGCCAGCAGCTTGGGCCCAGCGGGAAGCTCCTACAATGAGCAGTTCTTC
TRBJ2-5 | TRBD2 | TRBV27 | - | CASSLRGLAGGPSREQYF | TGTGCCAGCAGTCTGCGGGGACTAGCGGGAGGACCCTCGAGAGAGCAGTACTTC
TRBJ2-2 | TRBD2 | TRBV7-3 | - | CASSRREGTGELFF | TGTGCCAGCAGCCGCAGGGAGGGCACCGGGGAGCTGTTTTTT
TRBJ2-1 | - | TRBV5-4 | - | CASSFATGYNEQFF | TGTGCCAGCAGCTTTGCTACAGGGTACAATGAGCAGTTCTTC
TRBJ1-3 | TRBD1 | TRBV5-1 | - | CASSITGGLSGNTIYF | TGCGCCAGCAGCATAACAGGGGGTCTGTCTGGAAACACCATATATTTT
TRBJ2-7 | TRBD2 | TRBV19 | - | CASRNSGSNAYEQYF | TGTGCCAGTAGAAATAGCGGGAGCAACGCCTACGAGCAGTACTTC
TRBJ2-1 | - | TRBV7-3 | - | CASSLTSTDEQFF | TGTGCCAGCAGCTTAACTAGTACTGATGAGCAGTTCTTC
TRBJ1-2 | - | TRBV28 | - | CASSGNYGYTF | TGTGCCAGCAGTGGCAACTATGGCTACACCTTC
TRBJ2-1 | TRBD1 | TRBV9 | - | CASSVGRTGGRNEQFF | TGTGCCAGCAGCGTAGGTAGGACAGGGGGTAGAAATGAGCAGTTCTTC
TRBJ1-4 | TRBD1 | TRBV18 | - | CASSRGQGNEKLFF | TGTGCCAGCTCACGGGGACAGGGGAATGAAAAACTGTTTTTT
TRBJ2-1 | - | TRBV4-3 | - | CASSQAPVGAQGEQFF | TGCGCCAGCAGCCAAGCGCCCGTGGGGGCTCAGGGTGAGCAGTTCTTC
TRBJ2-3 | TRBD2 | TRBV7-3 | few | CASSPSGSLDTQYF | TGTGCCAGCAGCCCCAGCGGGAGCTTGGATACGCAGTATTTT